The source of this T cell receptor beta chain is a study of identical twins. Findings of the study overall: Fewer insertions characterized abundant cord blood beta clonotypes, whereas memory repertoires showed none. Analyses of zero insertions could, in part, be confounded by invariant MAIT and iNKT cells.

A few counts support this clonotype. The antigen is undetermined. This CDR3 comprises 14 residues. CDR1 and CDR2 (germline): MDHEN, SYDVKM. V lost 3 bases, J lost 1 base, and 8 bases lay in between. TCRdb itself ran the 5' RACE reads through MiXCR, one entry per CDR3 protein. Here the sample spans 420,000 or so distinct CDR3 sequences, 18% being singletons. The sample was naive T cells sorted from blood. The sequence was obtained from a man aged 45-60 years in good health. The rearrangement joins TRBV28 to TRBJ2-3; TRBD2 is a possible D gene (5 bases). The CDR3 DNA follows: TGTGCCAGCAGTTTCCTTAGCGGCACAGATACGCAGTATTTT. This encodes CASSFLSGTDTQYF. The full variable domain, completed using reference TRBV28 and TRBJ2-3, is DVKVTQSSRYLVKRTGEKVFLECVQDMDHENMFWYRQDPGLGLRLIYFSYDVKMKEKGDIPEGYSVSREKKERFSLILESASTNQTSMYLCASSFLSGTDTQYFGPGTRLTVL.